Listed below are T cell receptor beta chains from one sample, sequenced in a study of shared clonotypes between healthy human individuals. Sequencing used immunoSEQ multiplex PCR; TCRdb keeps in-frame clones, though not all of them. This table has 1,100,000 or so clones, roughly 74% appearing once. The sequenced sample was memory CD4+ T cells from PBMCs. The receptors shown here come from a man aged 18 to 29 in good health. Some clones in this sample may be carry-over from other donors' samples. CDR3s include the opening cysteine and the closing phenylalanine or tryptophan. Each record gives: J gene, V gene, clone size, D gene, CDR3 DNA, CDR3 protein. A D gene is named only where the DNA matches it firmly. The listing skips clone size in some rows; elsewhere it reads once, few, many or a size class.

>TRBJ2-7|TRBV27|NA|NA
TGTGCCAGCAGTTCCTCGTTAGAAACCTACGAGCAGTACTTC
CASSSSLETYEQYF
>TRBJ2-3|TRBV28|NA|NA
TGTGCCAGCAGTCTCGCTGGGGGATTGTACGATACGCAGTATTTT
CASSLAGGLYDTQYF
>TRBJ2-3|TRBV27|NA|TRBD2
TGTGCCAGCAGTTTAATTTGGGCGGGGGAGCGGGAGGTTCCACTGAGTACGCAGTATTTT
CASSLIWAGEREVPLSTQYF
>TRBJ2-7|TRBV18|NA|NA
TGTGCCAGCTCACAGGACAGCTACGAGCAGTACTTC
CASSQDSYEQYF
>TRBJ1-2|TRBV2|NA|NA
TGTGCCAGCAGTGTAGGGTATGGCTACACCTTC
CASSVGYGYTF
>TRBJ2-7|TRBV11-2|NA|TRBD2
TGTGCCAGCAGCTCAAAAGGGACTAGCGGGACCTACGAGCAGTACTTC
CASSSKGTSGTYEQYF
>TRBJ2-5|TRBV7-2|NA|TRBD1
TGTGCCAGCAGCCCCATAGGGACAGGGGCTGGAGAGACCCAGTACTTC
CASSPIGTGAGETQYF
>TRBJ1-5|TRBV19|NA|NA
TGTGCCAGTAGTATAAGTGAAGGGAGGGCTCAGCCCCAGCATTTT
CASSISEGRAQPQHF
>TRBJ2-7|TRBV27|NA|TRBD1
TGTGCCAGCAGGTTGGGACAGACCTACGAGCAGTACTTC
CASRLGQTYEQYF
>TRBJ1-2|TRBV5-5|NA|TRBD1
TGTGCCAGCAGCTTGGCCGGCCAGGGGGCTTTTGGCTACACCTTC
CASSLAGQGAFGYTF
>TRBJ2-2|TRBV6-4|NA|NA
TGTGCCAGCAGTGGACCCGCCGGGGAGCTGTTTTTT
CASSGPAGELFF
>TRBJ2-5|TRBV7-6|NA|TRBD2
TGTGCCAGCAGCTCTCAAACTAGCGGGAGGCTTGAGACCCAGTACTTC
CASSSQTSGRLETQYF
>TRBJ1-5|TRBV19|NA|NA
TGTGCCAGTCTCCAGGACAAAAAAGGCAATCAGCCCCAGCATTTT
CASLQDKKGNQPQHF
>TRBJ2-7|TRBV6-6|few|TRBD1
TGTGCCAGCAGTTCTTCCCAGGGGGACTACGAGCAGTACTTC
CASSSSQGDYEQYF
>TRBJ2-7|TRBV5-1|few|NA
TGCGCCAGCAGCTTGGACCTCTACGAGCAGTACTTC
CASSLDLYEQYF
>TRBJ2-3|TRBV5-1|NA|NA
TGCGCCAGCAGTTACGCCTTGGCGGCGGGTCCAGATACGCAGTATTTT
CASSYALAAGPDTQYF
>TRBJ2-3|TRBV7-2|NA|TRBD2
TGTGCCAGCAGCTTATGGGGGGAGGGGCCAGATACGCAGTATTTT
CASSLWGEGPDTQYF
>TRBJ1-2|TRBV5-6|many|NA
TGTGCCAGCAGTCGTTCCTATGGCTACACCTTC
CASSRSYGYTF
>TRBJ2-1|TRBV29-1|NA|NA
TGCAGCGTTGGCCCCCTCAATGAGCAGTTCTTC
CSVGPLNEQFF
>TRBJ2-1|TRBV5-1|NA|NA
TGCGCCAGCAGCCTGGGGGTCAGCTCCTACAATGAGCAGTTCTTC
CASSLGVSSYNEQFF
>TRBJ2-5|TRBV7-6|NA|NA
TGTGCCAGCAGCTTACCCGGGCAGCAAGAGACCCAGTACTTC
CASSLPGQQETQYF
>TRBJ1-3|TRBV9|few|NA
TGTGCCAGCAGCGTAGATTTTGGAGGGAACACCATATATTTT
CASSVDFGGNTIYF
>TRBJ1-4|TRBV6-5|NA|NA
TGTGCCAGCAGTTACAGGCTGGCGGCTAATGAAAAACTGTTTTTT
CASSYRLAANEKLFF
>TRBJ1-1|TRBV2|few|TRBD1
TGTGCCAGTGCACAGGGGGAGAACACTGAAGCTTTCTTT
CASAQGENTEAFF
>TRBJ2-2|TRBV4-3|NA|NA
TGCGCCAGCAGCCACAGGCGGGGCGGGGAGCTGTTTTTT
CASSHRRGGELFF
>TRBJ1-2|TRBV28|NA|NA
TGTGCCAGCCGGACAGAGCGCTATGGCTACACCTTC
CASRTERYGYTF
>TRBJ2-3|TRBV10-3|NA|TRBD2
TGTGCCATCAGTGACGTCGACTACGGACTAGCGGGAGAACGGACAGATACGCAGTATTTT
CAISDVDYGLAGERTDTQYF
>TRBJ1-1|TRBV9|few|TRBD1
TGTGCCAGCAGCCCCAGCCCACAGGGGAAAGCTTTCTTT
CASSPSPQGKAFF
>TRBJ2-5|TRBV5-1|NA|TRBD2
TGCGCCAGCAGCTTGTGGACTAGCGTAGAGACCCAGTACTTC
CASSLWTSVETQYF
>TRBJ2-2|TRBV6-4|NA|TRBD1
TGTGCCAGCAGTTCACAGGGGACCGGGGAGCTGTTTTTT
CASSSQGTGELFF
>TRBJ2-7|TRBV7-9|many|NA
TGTGCCAGCAGCTTAGGGGGGACGGTCTTCTCCTACGAGCAGTACTTC
CASSLGGTVFSYEQYF
>TRBJ2-2|TRBV11-3|NA|NA
TGTGCCAGCAGCTTATCGGTACAGGCCGGGGAGCTGTTTTTT
CASSLSVQAGELFF
>TRBJ2-3|TRBV9|NA|TRBD2
TGTGCCAGCAGCGTAGTCGCGACTAGCGGAAACACAGATACGCAGTATTTT
CASSVVATSGNTDTQYF
>TRBJ1-1|TRBV29-1|NA|TRBD1
TGCAGCGTGCGCAGGGGGACCCTGAACACTGAAGCTTTCTTT
CSVRRGTLNTEAFF
>TRBJ2-1|TRBV5-4|NA|TRBD2
TGTGCCGTTGGGTCCGGGAGGTCCTACAATGAGCAGTTCTTC
CAVGSGRSYNEQFF
>TRBJ2-1|TRBV7-9|NA|TRBD2
TGTGCCAGCAGTCCCATAGCGGGATTGGGGAAGAATGAGCAGTTCTTC
CASSPIAGLGKNEQFF
>TRBJ1-6|TRBV28|few|NA
TGTGCCAGCAGGCCCCTAAAGCGCAATCGCTATTCACCCCTCCACTTT
CASRPLKRNRYSPLHF
>TRBJ2-5|TRBV6-5|NA|NA
TGTGCCAGCAGAACGGGGTCGAAAGAGACCCAGTACTTC
CASRTGSKETQYF
>TRBJ2-3|TRBV9|once|TRBD2
TGTGCCAGCAGCGCTAGCGGCTCTAGCACAGATACGCAGTATTTT
CASSASGSSTDTQYF
>TRBJ1-1|TRBV28|NA|NA
TGTGCCAGCAGAGCCTTAGAGACTGAAGCTTTCTTT
CASRALETEAFF
>TRBJ2-7|TRBV7-9|NA|TRBD1
TGTGCCAGCAGCCCAGGGGGTAAGAGGACCTACGAGCAGTACTTC
CASSPGGKRTYEQYF
>TRBJ1-3|TRBV4-3|NA|NA
TGCGCCAGCAGCCAAGAACGGGGGCGCGCTGGAGGAAACACCATATATTTT
CASSQERGRAGGNTIYF
>TRBJ2-6|TRBV29-1|NA|NA
TGCAGCGCCGGAGGCCGGGGTGGGGCCAACGTCCTGACTTTC
CSAGGRGGANVLTF
>TRBJ2-7|TRBV5-4|NA|NA
TGTGCCAGCAGCTTCGGGGGACAGAGATGGAGCGAGCAGTACTTC
CASSFGGQRWSEQYF
>TRBJ2-7|TRBV10-3|once|NA
TGTGCCATCATGAGTACGGCGAGCTCCTACGAGCAGTACTTC
CAIMSTASSYEQYF
>TRBJ1-2|TRBV5-1|NA|TRBD1
TGCGCCAGCAGCTTGGGGACAGGGGGCTCCTATGGCTACACCTTC
CASSLGTGGSYGYTF
>TRBJ1-2|TRBV5-1|NA|TRBD1
TGCGCCAGCAGCTTGGGTGACAGGGGTGCCGGCTACACCTTC
CASSLGDRGAGYTF
>TRBJ1-3|TRBV5-1|once|NA
TGCGCCAGCAGCAGAGGGCCTCCCTCTGGAAACACCATATATTTT
CASSRGPPSGNTIYF
>TRBJ2-2|TRBV5-1|NA|TRBD2
TGCGCCAGCAGGTTAGCGGGAGAGGCCTTGGCCGGGGAGCTGTTTTTT
CASRLAGEALAGELFF
>TRBJ1-3|TRBV11-2|NA|NA
TGTGCCAGCAGCCACCCGTACCTGCAGGGAGTGGGAAACACCATATATTTT
CASSHPYLQGVGNTIYF
>TRBJ1-5|TRBV6-5|NA|NA
TGTGCCAGCAGTCCCCGGGCCCCGAGAAATCAGCCCCAGCATTTT
CASSPRAPRNQPQHF
>TRBJ2-7|TRBV7-2|NA|TRBD2
TGTGCCAGCAGCTTAGCGGGACTACTCGGTCTCGAGCAGTACTTC
CASSLAGLLGLEQYF
>TRBJ2-1|TRBV4-2|NA|NA
TGTGCCAGCAGCCAAGATCAACTAGATTTTGGTGAGCAGTTCTTC
CASSQDQLDFGEQFF
>TRBJ2-7|TRBV6-5|once|TRBD2
TGTGCCAGCAGCAACCCTAGCGGCGAGCAGTACTTC
CASSNPSGEQYF
>TRBJ2-7|TRBV11-2|NA|TRBD2
TGTGCCAGCAGGGCAACAGGGTGGGGGAGCGGGAGGGACTCCTACGAGCAGTACTTC
CASRATGWGSGRDSYEQYF